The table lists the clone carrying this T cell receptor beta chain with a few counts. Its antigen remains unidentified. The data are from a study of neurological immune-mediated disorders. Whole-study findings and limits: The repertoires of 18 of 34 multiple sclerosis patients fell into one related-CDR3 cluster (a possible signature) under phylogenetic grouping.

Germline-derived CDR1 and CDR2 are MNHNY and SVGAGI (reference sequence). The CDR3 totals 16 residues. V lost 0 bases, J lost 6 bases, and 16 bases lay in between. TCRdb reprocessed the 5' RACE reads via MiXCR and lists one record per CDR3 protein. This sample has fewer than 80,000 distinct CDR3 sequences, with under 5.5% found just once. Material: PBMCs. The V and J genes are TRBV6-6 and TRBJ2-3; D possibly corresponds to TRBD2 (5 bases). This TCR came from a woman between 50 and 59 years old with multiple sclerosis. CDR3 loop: CASSYSGLASPDTQYF. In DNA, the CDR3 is TGTGCCAGCAGTTACTCGGGCCTAGCCTCCCCCGATACGCAGTATTTT.